The rows below give T cell receptor beta chains drawn from one sample of a study of cytomegalovirus exposure and HLA in healthy donors. TCRdb's table, derived via immunoSEQ multiplex PCR, lists solely in-frame clones and lacks some. Of about 130,000 clones in the sample, just over 70% are singletons; the top ten hold 2.6%. The source material was PBMCs. The origin of the receptors is a woman aged 55-69 years in good health and CMV-seropositive. The CDR3 runs from the conserved cysteine through the conserved F or W. The D gene is left open where the match is weak. The listing skips clone size in some rows; elsewhere it reads once, few, many or a size class.

>.|TRBJ2-7|TRBV7-8|14|.
CASSLQWGVYEQYF
TGTGCCAGCAGCCTGCAATGGGGCGTCTACGAGCAGTACTTC
>.|TRBJ2-3|TRBV7-3|12|.
CASSPAGDTQYF
TGTGCCAGCAGCCCAGCAGGGGATACGCAGTATTTT
>TRBD1|TRBJ1-2|TRBV6-5|13|.
CASSGGQGYGYTF
TGTGCCAGCAGCGGCGGACAGGGCTATGGCTACACCTTC
>TRBD1|TRBJ2-1|TRBV7-3|16|.
CASSLWTGGTSNEQFF
TGTGCCAGCAGCTTGTGGACAGGGGGGACCAGCAATGAGCAGTTCTTC
>.|TRBJ1-5|TRBV7-9|12|.
CASSSLNQPQHF
TGTGCCAGCAGCTCCCTCAATCAGCCCCAGCATTTT
>TRBD1|TRBJ1-2|TRBV6-5|14|few
CASSYGTGYYGYTF
TGTGCCAGCAGTTACGGGACAGGCTACTATGGCTACACCTTC
>.|TRBJ2-3|TRBV7-9|16|.
CASSFAAGAGPDTQYF
TGTGCCAGCAGCTTCGCGGCGGGGGCAGGCCCAGATACGCAGTATTTT
>TRBD1|TRBJ1-2|TRBV6-4|14|few
CASSPQGTVYGYTF
TGTGCCAGCAGTCCCCAGGGGACAGTCTATGGCTACACCTTC
>TRBD2|TRBJ2-3|TRBV11-3|17|.
CASSLSVAGGRSDTQYF
TGTGCCAGCAGCTTATCGGTAGCGGGGGGCCGGTCAGATACGCAGTATTTT
>TRBD1|TRBJ1-5|TRBV7-2|14|once
CASSSTDRFRPQHF
TGTGCCAGCAGCTCCACGGACAGGTTCAGGCCCCAGCATTTT
>TRBD1|TRBJ2-1|TRBV7-9|15|.
CASSPRGLSYNEQFF
TGTGCCAGCAGCCCCAGGGGGTTGAGCTACAATGAGCAGTTCTTC
>.|TRBJ1-5|TRBV7-9|14|.
CSSSFGGGNQPQHF
TGTTCCAGCAGCTTCGGGGGTGGCAATCAGCCCCAGCATTTT
>.|TRBJ2-1|TRBV11-2|14|.
CASSLGGGAGEQFF
TGTGCCAGCAGCTTAGGAGGGGGGGCAGGGGAGCAGTTCTTC
>TRBD1|TRBJ2-2|TRBV11-2|15|.
CASSSGTGETGELFF
TGTGCCAGCAGCTCTGGGACAGGGGAGACCGGGGAGCTGTTTTTT
>TRBD1|TRBJ2-7|TRBV18|14|.
CASSRNRGDHEQYF
TGTGCCAGCTCAAGAAACAGGGGGGACCACGAGCAGTACTTC
>.|TRBJ2-5|TRBV5-4|15|.
CASSPPGGSGETQYF
TGTGCCAGCAGCCCACCAGGGGGGAGTGGCGAGACCCAGTACTTC
>TRBD2|TRBJ2-5|TRBV9|15|few
CASSVEAGGRETQYF
TGTGCCAGCAGCGTAGAAGCGGGGGGGCGAGAGACCCAGTACTTC
>TRBD1|TRBJ2-7|TRBV18|14|.
CASSLDRGVYEQYF
TGTGCCAGCTCACTCGACAGGGGTGTCTACGAGCAGTACTTC
>.|TRBJ2-1|TRBV19|12|.
CASSGRRNEQFF
TGTGCCAGTAGTGGGAGGAGGAATGAGCAGTTCTTC
>.|TRBJ1-1|TRBV4-2|14|.
CASSQVSGGTEAFF
TGTGCCAGCAGCCAAGTAAGTGGCGGCACTGAAGCTTTCTTT
>.|TRBJ2-1|TRBV18|11|.
CASSPLDEQFF
TGTGCCAGCTCACCACTCGATGAGCAGTTCTTC
>.|TRBJ2-6|TRBV5-8|17|few
CASSPVGDSSGANVLTF
TGTGCCAGCAGCCCTGTCGGGGATAGCTCTGGGGCCAACGTCCTGACTTTC
>TRBD1|TRBJ1-1|TRBV18|15|few
CASSPRDRGNTEAFF
TGTGCCAGCTCACCACGAGACAGGGGGAACACTGAAGCTTTCTTT
>.|TRBJ2-1|TRBV7-6|13|.
CASSLGAWNEQFF
TGTGCCAGCAGCTTGGGGGCGTGGAATGAGCAGTTCTTC
>TRBD1|TRBJ1-5|TRBV11-2|13|.
CASRAGGTQPQHF
TGTGCCAGCAGAGCAGGGGGGACTCAGCCCCAGCATTTT
>.|TRBJ2-7|TRBV7-9|14|few
CASSLTENPYEQYF
TGTGCCAGCAGCCTGACAGAAAACCCCTACGAGCAGTACTTC
>TRBD1|TRBJ2-3|TRBV2|15|once
CASRGSGGEGDTQYF
TGTGCCAGCAGGGGCTCAGGGGGCGAGGGAGATACGCAGTATTTT
>TRBD1|TRBJ2-5|TRBV10-3|14|.
CAVMGQGNGETQYF
TGTGCCGTTATGGGACAGGGTAATGGGGAGACCCAGTACTTC
>TRBD1|TRBJ1-5|TRBV6-5|15|.
CASSPGQFSNQPQHF
TGTGCCAGCAGTCCGGGACAGTTTAGCAATCAGCCCCAGCATTTT
>.|TRBJ1-4|TRBV11-2|17|few
CASSLVPGGITNEKLFF
TGTGCCAGCAGCTTAGTTCCGGGGGGGATAACTAATGAAAAACTGTTTTTT
>TRBD1|TRBJ2-7|TRBV7-3|16|.
CASSGGGQGIGSEQYF
TGTGCCAGCAGCGGTGGGGGACAGGGAATAGGAAGCGAGCAGTACTTC
>TRBD1|TRBJ1-5|TRBV6-1|14|.
CAITGTGSNQPQHF
TGTGCCATTACCGGGACAGGGTCCAATCAGCCCCAGCATTTT
>.|TRBJ1-1|TRBV7-8|14|.
CASSLREENTEAFF
TGTGCCAGCAGCTTGAGAGAGGAGAACACTGAAGCTTTCTTT
>.|TRBJ2-2|TRBV7-6|15|few
CASSLATANTGELFF
TGTGCCAGCAGCTTAGCGACAGCGAACACCGGGGAGCTGTTTTTT
>TRBD1|TRBJ2-5|TRBV7-9|16|.
CSSSLGQGIGKETQYF
TGTTCCAGCAGCTTGGGACAGGGGATCGGAAAAGAGACCCAGTACTTC
>.|TRBJ1-2|TRBV5-1|14|.
CASSPLDSSRGYTF
TGCGCCAGCAGCCCACTGGACAGTTCTCGCGGCTACACCTTC
>.|TRBJ2-1|TRBV2|15|.
CASSDLGQRYNEQFF
TGTGCCAGCAGTGATCTCGGACAACGCTACAATGAGCAGTTCTTC
>TRBD1|TRBJ2-1|TRBV6-5|14|.
CASSLRTGVNEQFF
TGTGCCAGCAGTTTGAGGACAGGGGTCAATGAGCAGTTCTTC
>.|TRBJ2-7|TRBV6-5|15|.
CASSYSYGGIYEQYF
TGTGCCAGCAGTTACTCGTACGGAGGAATCTACGAGCAGTACTTC
>.|TRBJ1-4|TRBV7-6|14|.
CASSLALETEKLFF
TGTGCCAGCAGCTTAGCGCTTGAAACAGAAAAACTGTTTTTT
>.|TRBJ2-1|TRBV7-3|16|.
CASSSPMGGAHNEQFF
TGTGCCAGCAGCTCCCCCATGGGGGGGGCCCACAATGAGCAGTTCTTC
>TRBD1|TRBJ2-3|TRBV11-1|16|.
CASSLADRSSTDTQYF
TGTGCCAGCAGCTTAGCGGACAGGTCTAGCACAGATACGCAGTATTTT
>.|TRBJ1-2|TRBV19|14|once
CASSQAGLGYGYTF
TGTGCCAGTAGTCAGGCAGGCCTGGGCTATGGCTACACCTTC
>TRBD2|TRBJ2-3|TRBV18|15|.
CASSRLAGNTDTQYF
TGTGCCAGCTCGCGACTAGCGGGGAACACAGATACGCAGTATTTT
>TRBD1|TRBJ2-5|TRBV29-1|15|.
CSASFGTGTQETQYF
TGCAGCGCTTCCTTCGGGACAGGGACACAAGAGACCCAGTACTTC